These 11 T cell receptor beta chains were sequenced from one sample in a study of blood T cell repertoires in COVID-19. Measured with immunoSEQ multiplex PCR; TCRdb has only the in-frame clones, and not every one. The sample carries nearly 110,000 clones, about 70% recorded once. The source material was peripheral blood. The receptor set was obtained from a human donor with acute or convalescent COVID-19. The donor label of this sample is uncertain.

The chain combines TRBV3-1 (or the pseudogene TRBV3-2) with TRBJ2-2, with D unclear. CDR1 and CDR2 from the germline V gene are LGHDT and YNNKEL (reference sequence). Trimming removed 4 bases at V and 6 bases at J, with 3 bases between. The CDR3 is 11 residues long. The CDR3 DNA sequence: TGTGCCAGCAGCCTCGCCGGGGAGCTGTTTTTT. Protein sequence: CASSLAGELFF.

The rearrangement uses TRBV19 and TRBJ2-1; TRBD1 aligns across 7 bases. V shed 10 bases and J 6 bases; nucleotides not matched to a gene: 12. Germline V gives CDR1 LNHDA, CDR2 SQIVND (reference sequence). The CDR3 covers 14 residues. CDR3 in amino acids: CATSYEGAGNEQFF. The CDR3 nucleotides are TGTGCCACCTCATACGAGGGGGCCGGCAATGAGCAGTTCTTC.

The chain combines TRBV11-2 with TRBJ2-7, with D tentatively TRBD2 (7 bases). CDR3 length: 13 amino acids. V dropped 5 bases and J dropped 2 bases, with 10 bases sitting between them. The germline CDR1 and CDR2 sequences are SGHAT and FQNNGV. This CDR3 reads CASSLGGPYEQYV. CDR3 coding DNA: TGTGCCAGCAGCCTGGGGGGGCCCTACGAGCAGTACGTC.

V gene TRBV10-3 combines with J gene TRBJ1-6; perhaps TRBD1 as D (6 bases). Per the germline V gene, CDR1 is ENHRY and CDR2 is SYGVKD. The CDR3 has 14 residues. V shed 6 bases and J shed 8 bases, with 14 bases lying between them. This CDR3 is CAIRGQGTDSPLHF. The CDR3 nucleotides are TGTGCCATCAGAGGGCAGGGGACGGATTCACCCCTCCACTTT.

This clone was picked up one time. The chain has TRBV5-1 and TRBJ2-1, with 8 bases lining up with TRBD1. V shed 2 bases and J 8 bases; nucleotides not matched to a gene: 9. CDR1 is SGHRS, CDR2 YFSETQ, per germline. The CDR3 consists of 15 residues. CDR3 coding DNA: TGCGCCAGCAGCTTAGGACAGGGCCGTTGGGATGAGCAGTTCTTC. Encoded protein: CASSLGQGRWDEQFF.

The chain carries TRBV5-1 and TRBJ2-1, with TRBD2 matching 11 bases. The CDR3 spans 17 residues. Looked up from germline, CDR1 is SGHRS and CDR2 is YFSETQ. Trimming cost V 4 bases and J 2 bases; bases outside gene matches: 8. The CDR3 DNA reads as TGCGCCAGCAGCCTCCCTAGCGGGGGGCCTACCTACAATGAGCAGTTCTTC. Encoded protein: CASSLPSGGPTYNEQFF.

The V gene is TRBV5-4, the J gene TRBJ2-2, with D unresolved. The CDR3 covers 14 residues. Trimming cost V 1 base and J 4 bases, with 8 bases left between them. CDR1 and CDR2 from the germline V gene are SGHNT and YYREEE (reference sequence). Written as DNA, the CDR3 is TGTGCCAGCAGCTTGAGGAGAGGCACCGGGGAGCTGTTTTTT. This encodes CASSLRRGTGELFF.

The count of this clone is one. The chain combines TRBV7-8 with TRBJ2-7; 8 nucleotides agree with TRBD2. The ends lost 0 bases at V and 2 bases at J; junction bases unmatched: 0. CDR1 and CDR2 from the germline V gene are SGHVS and FQNEAQ. The CDR3 extends over 14 amino acids. CDR3 bases: TGTGCCAGCAGCTTAGCTAGCGGGGCCTACGAGCAGTACTTC. Translation gives CASSLASGAYEQYF.

V and J are TRBV12-3 or TRBV12-4 and TRBJ2-7; D is ambiguous. The V and J ends lost 3 bases and 2 bases respectively, with 8 bases between them. The CDR3 contains 13 residues. The CDR3 reads CASSLWQAYEQYF. Here the CDR3 DNA reads TGTGCCAGCAGTTTGTGGCAGGCCTACGAGCAGTACTTC.

The chain carries TRBV4-1 and TRBJ2-1; 11 positions match TRBD2. CDR3 size: 17 residues. With 8 bases clipped from V and 8 bases from J, the junction kept 17 bases outside the gene matches. The germline V gene has CDR1 MGHRA and CDR2 YSYEKL. CDR3 sequence reads: CASEAGILAGGRDEQFF. CDR3 nucleotides: TGCGCCAGCGAAGCAGGAATCCTAGCGGGGGGCCGGGATGAGCAGTTCTTC.

In this sample, this clone turned up many times. This rearrangement joins TRBV3-1 (or the pseudogene TRBV3-2) to TRBJ1-3; maybe TRBD1 (6 bases). The CDR3 contains 14 residues. V was pared by 3 bases and J by 2 bases, with 8 bases between. Germline CDR1 is LGHDT and CDR2 is YNNKEL (reference sequence). The CDR3 sequence is CASSQRQAGNTIYF. The CDR3, as DNA: TGTGCCAGCAGCCAGAGACAGGCTGGAAACACCATATATTTT.